The text below deals with one T cell receptor beta chain. Its antigen is currently unknown. Per individual sample, approximately 100,000 TCR templates were assayed. Method: immunoSEQ multiplex PCR; TCRdb's copy keeps in-frame clones and lacks some. Of 80,000 to 130,000 clones in the sample, about 93% were seen once. With 3 bases removed from V and 0 bases from J, the gap between germline ends came to 7 bases. The CDR3 consists of 14 residues. The germline gives CDR1 SGHRS, CDR2 YFSETQ. The sample belongs to a study of siplizumab effects on memory and regulatory T cells. The study's findings and limits: Proliferating clones, CD4+ or CD8+, lacked an assignable naive or memory phenotype in roughly 80-96% of cases.

The receptor's source is a human donor in good health. Specimen: Tregs sorted from blood. This chain connects TRBV5-1 to TRBJ2-4; D not certain. The CDR3 region is CASSSSAAKNIQYF. As DNA, the CDR3 is TGCGCCAGCAGCTCGAGCGCAGCCAAAAACATTCAGTACTTC.